This T cell receptor (beta chain) was recorded in a study of blood T cell repertoires in COVID-19. Study-level information: Acute and convalescent COVID-19 samples came from the United States, Italy and Spain. T cells, B-cell-depleted T cells, or PBMCs provided the cDNA or gDNA that served as material.

This CDR3 comprises 14 residues. Germline V lookup: CDR1 SGHTA, CDR2 FQGNSA. The ends were cut back, 5 bases at V and 1 base at J, with 11 bases in the middle. Original processing notes: Counts of nucleated cells, estimated from reference gene primer amplification, were obtained. Data came from immunoSEQ multiplex PCR; TCRdb stores just in-frame clones and leaves some out. V and J calls plus clone size are reproduced from that table; the DNA served to infer D and trimming. The sample yields about 180,000 clones, about 85% seen once. Material for sequencing was peripheral blood. This clonotype was obtained from a young woman with active or convalescent COVID-19. The chain has TRBV7-2 and TRBJ1-1; D gene uncertain. In DNA form, the CDR3 reads TGTGCCAGCAGCCCCCAGACACGGAACACTGAAGCTTTCTTT. It specifies CASSPQTRNTEAFF.